Listed here are 2 T cell receptor beta chains from one sample, sequenced in a study of T cell repertoires in cytomegalovirus infection. TCRdb ran MiXCR on the reads and lists one entry per CDR3 protein. The data contain 700,000 to 900,000 distinct CDR3 sequences, 25% to 30% of them seen just once; the ten biggest clones take up under 15%. Their target antigens are unknown. The material sequenced was cultured CD8+ T cells from PBMCs, taken from culture after CMV antigen stimulation. Every receptor here comes from a human donor in good health (CMV status not recorded). Some clones in this sample may be carry-over from other donors' samples.

The gene calls are TRBV5-4 and TRBJ2-3; possible D gene TRBD2, 6 bases. CDR3 length: 18 residues. Trimming took off 4 bases at V and 2 bases at J, with 23 bases between the two ends. Germline V gene lookup returns CDR1 SGHNT and CDR2 YYREEE (reference sequence). CDR3 amino acids: CASSLSPFSGVNTDTQYF. For the CDR3, the DNA is TGTGCCAGCAGCCTGTCCCCCTTTTCGGGGGTTAACACAGATACGCAGTATTTT.

The V gene is TRBV6-2 or TRBV6-3, the J gene TRBJ2-7; no clear D gene. Germline V gene sequence: CDR1 MNHEY, CDR2 SVGEGT. The CDR3 is made up of 13 amino acids. V shed 5 bases and J shed 2 bases, with 10 bases lying between them. Written as DNA, the CDR3 is TGTGCCAGCAGTCTAACCACCGCCTACGAGCAGTACGTC. Protein sequence: CASSLTTAYEQYV.